This T cell receptor (beta chain) was identified during a study of blood T cell repertoires in COVID-19. Study-wide background: Acute and convalescent COVID-19 specimens originated in the United States, Italy and Spain. T cells, B-cell-depleted T cells, or PBMCs supplied cDNA or gDNA.

The length of the CDR3 is 13 residues. With 5 bases clipped from V and 4 bases from J, the junction kept 4 bases outside the gene matches. Per the study methods: Estimates of nucleated cell counts were drawn from the amplification of reference gene primers. Using immunoSEQ multiplex PCR, the repertoire was profiled, and TCRdb retains in-frame clones only, with some absent. That table gives V, J and clone size, and the DNA gave D and trimming. The sample consists of around 190,000 clones, about nine tenths of them appearing once. The chain recombines TRBV12-3 or TRBV12-4 with TRBJ1-2, with 7 bases identical to TRBD1. The sequence was obtained from a young man with acute or convalescent COVID-19. Sequenced material: peripheral blood. The CDR3: CASSPDRFYGYTF. CDR3 DNA sequence: TGTGCCAGCAGTCCGGACAGGTTCTATGGCTACACCTTC.